This T cell receptor (beta chain) was identified during a study of cytomegalovirus exposure and HLA in healthy donors. Study outcomes and limitations: Per a prior analysis, the majority of TCR beta V segments were productive roughly 87% or roughly 30% of the time. A later analysis associated 16,951 TCR beta sequences with HLA alleles at a 0.05 false discovery rate.

PCR employed 60 Vbeta and 13 Jbeta primers. Generated by immunoSEQ multiplex PCR, the TCRdb table keeps only in-frame clones and is missing some. The table records approximately 97,000 clones, roughly two thirds of them present only once. Germline V gene data show CDR1 as MGHRA and CDR2 as YSYEKL. There are 15 residues in the CDR3. V was cut by 4 bases and J by 6 bases, with 19 bases left in between. As to this clone: What it recognizes is unknown.

The source is a middle-aged man in good health and CMV-seronegative. Sequenced sample: PBMCs. The chain is built from TRBV4-1 and TRBJ2-7, with D perhaps TRBD2 (6 bases). The CDR3 is CASSPGLNSRTEQYF. CDR3 nucleotide sequence: TGCGCCAGCAGCCCAGGACTAAACTCACGCACCGAGCAGTACTTC.